Listed below are T cell receptor beta chains from one sample, sequenced in a study of blood T cell repertoires in COVID-19. Method: immunoSEQ multiplex PCR; TCRdb's copy keeps in-frame clones and lacks some. The profile covers about 160,000 clones, with 92% appearing a single time and about 4.8% taken by the ten largest. Material: peripheral blood. These TCRs come from a man aged 25-45 years with COVID-19, enrolled during active disease. Both conserved end residues are part of each CDR3. The order of the fields is J gene, D gene, V gene, clone size, CDR3 protein, CDR3 DNA. The D gene is left open where the match is weak. Size tells how often a clone was seen (once, few, many) or the class of an expanded clone, and some rows leave it out.

j_call: TRBJ2-7; d_call: .; v_call: TRBV10-3; clone_size: once; cdr3_aa: CAIRDTGSSYEQYF; cdr3_nt: TGTGCCATCAGAGACACAGGGAGCTCCTACGAGCAGTACTTC
j_call: TRBJ1-1; d_call: .; v_call: TRBV4-1; clone_size: .; cdr3_aa: CASSQGRGSTEAFF; cdr3_nt: TGCGCCAGCAGCCAAGGGCGGGGGTCCACTGAAGCTTTCTTT
j_call: TRBJ2-7; d_call: TRBD2; v_call: TRBV7-2; clone_size: .; cdr3_aa: CASSLVAGGLSYEQYF; cdr3_nt: TGTGCCAGCAGCTTAGTAGCGGGGGGGCTCTCCTACGAGCAGTACTTC
j_call: TRBJ1-2; d_call: .; v_call: TRBV27; clone_size: .; cdr3_aa: CASSLAGPTYGYTF; cdr3_nt: TGTGCCAGCAGTTTAGCAGGGCCCACCTATGGCTACACCTTC
j_call: TRBJ2-1; d_call: TRBD2; v_call: TRBV14; clone_size: .; cdr3_aa: CASSRGGSYNEQFF; cdr3_nt: TGTGCCAGCAGCCGCGGGGGGTCCTACAATGAGCAGTTCTTC
j_call: TRBJ2-1; d_call: .; v_call: TRBV11-1; clone_size: .; cdr3_aa: CASSPTGLSYNEQFF; cdr3_nt: TGTGCCAGCAGCCCAACAGGCCTCTCCTACAATGAGCAGTTCTTC
j_call: TRBJ1-1; d_call: TRBD1; v_call: TRBV3-1/TRBV3-2; clone_size: once; cdr3_aa: CASSQDLGTGGYTEAFF; cdr3_nt: TGTGCCAGCAGCCAAGACCTAGGTACAGGGGGTTACACTGAAGCTTTCTTT
j_call: TRBJ2-5; d_call: TRBD2; v_call: TRBV4-1; clone_size: .; cdr3_aa: CASSRTSGSVQETQYF; cdr3_nt: TGCGCCAGCAGCCGAACTAGCGGGAGCGTCCAAGAGACCCAGTACTTC
j_call: TRBJ1-2; d_call: .; v_call: TRBV9; clone_size: .; cdr3_aa: CASSASTGSFYGYTF; cdr3_nt: TGTGCCAGCAGCGCCTCGACAGGTTCCTTCTATGGCTACACCTTC
j_call: TRBJ2-1; d_call: TRBD1; v_call: TRBV24-1; clone_size: .; cdr3_aa: CATSAGDRYNEQFF; cdr3_nt: TGTGCCACCAGTGCTGGGGACAGATACAATGAGCAGTTCTTC
j_call: TRBJ1-1; d_call: TRBD1; v_call: TRBV30; clone_size: .; cdr3_aa: CAWSTGGLNTEAFF; cdr3_nt: TGTGCCTGGAGTACAGGGGGCTTGAACACTGAAGCTTTCTTT
j_call: TRBJ1-1; d_call: .; v_call: TRBV5-4; clone_size: .; cdr3_aa: CASSSQGGNTEAFF; cdr3_nt: TGTGCCAGCAGCTCCCAGGGCGGTAACACTGAAGCTTTCTTT
j_call: TRBJ1-6; d_call: .; v_call: TRBV6-6; clone_size: .; cdr3_aa: CASSPRQGITGHNSPLHF; cdr3_nt: TGTGCCAGCAGTCCGCGTCAAGGGATTACAGGGCATAATTCACCCCTCCACTTT
j_call: TRBJ2-1; d_call: TRBD2; v_call: TRBV11-2; clone_size: .; cdr3_aa: CASSATGLAGIEQFF; cdr3_nt: TGTGCCAGCAGCGCTACAGGACTAGCGGGAATTGAGCAGTTCTTC
j_call: TRBJ1-5; d_call: TRBD1; v_call: TRBV4-3; clone_size: .; cdr3_aa: CASSRYRGNQPQHF; cdr3_nt: TGCGCCAGCAGCCGCTACAGGGGGAATCAGCCCCAGCATTTT
j_call: TRBJ2-1; d_call: TRBD2; v_call: TRBV7-9; clone_size: .; cdr3_aa: CASSYGTSGAYNEQFF; cdr3_nt: TGTGCCAGCAGCTATGGGACTAGCGGCGCCTACAATGAGCAGTTCTTC
j_call: TRBJ2-1; d_call: TRBD1; v_call: TRBV4-3; clone_size: .; cdr3_aa: CASSQDVTGPNEQFF; cdr3_nt: TGCGCCAGCAGCCAAGATGTGACAGGGCCCAATGAGCAGTTCTTC
j_call: TRBJ1-1; d_call: TRBD1; v_call: TRBV5-1; clone_size: .; cdr3_aa: CASSLVTGGGTEAFF; cdr3_nt: TGCGCCAGCAGCTTGGTTACAGGGGGCGGCACTGAAGCTTTCTTT
j_call: TRBJ1-6; d_call: .; v_call: TRBV29-1; clone_size: once; cdr3_aa: CSVGDPNSPLHF; cdr3_nt: TGCAGCGTGGGAGATCCGAATTCACCCCTCCACTTT
j_call: TRBJ2-6; d_call: .; v_call: TRBV15; clone_size: many; cdr3_aa: CATNPGQISGANVLTF; cdr3_nt: TGTGCCACCAACCCGGGTCAAATCTCTGGGGCCAACGTCCTGACTTTC
j_call: TRBJ1-2; d_call: TRBD1; v_call: TRBV6-1; clone_size: .; cdr3_aa: CASSEAARNTGAYGYTF; cdr3_nt: TGTGCCAGCAGTGAAGCGGCCCGAAACACAGGGGCCTATGGCTACACCTTC
j_call: TRBJ1-6; d_call: .; v_call: TRBV27; clone_size: once; cdr3_aa: CASSLSVGEGGSPLHF; cdr3_nt: TGTGCCAGCAGTTTAAGCGTGGGGGAGGGGGGTTCACCCCTCCACTTT
j_call: TRBJ1-4; d_call: .; v_call: TRBV5-8; clone_size: .; cdr3_aa: CASSRGRAEKLFF; cdr3_nt: TGTGCCAGCAGCCGGGGAAGGGCTGAAAAACTGTTTTTT
j_call: TRBJ1-1; d_call: .; v_call: TRBV9; clone_size: .; cdr3_aa: CASASGGKATEAFF; cdr3_nt: TGTGCCAGCGCGTCGGGGGGCAAGGCGACTGAAGCTTTCTTT
j_call: TRBJ1-5; d_call: .; v_call: TRBV27; clone_size: once; cdr3_aa: CASSFQDQPQHF; cdr3_nt: TGTGCCAGCAGTTTTCAGGATCAGCCCCAGCATTTT
j_call: TRBJ2-7; d_call: TRBD2; v_call: TRBV5-1; clone_size: few; cdr3_aa: CASSPASGRLSYEQYF; cdr3_nt: TGCGCCAGCAGCCCAGCTAGCGGGAGGCTTTCCTACGAGCAGTACTTC
j_call: TRBJ1-2; d_call: TRBD1; v_call: TRBV6-6; clone_size: .; cdr3_aa: CASSYMDRDYTF; cdr3_nt: TGTGCCAGCAGTTACATGGACAGGGACTACACCTTC
j_call: TRBJ1-6; d_call: .; v_call: TRBV4-3; clone_size: .; cdr3_aa: CASSQDGRGSSYNSPLHF; cdr3_nt: TGCGCCAGCAGCCAAGATGGGCGGGGGAGCTCCTATAATTCACCCCTCCACTTT
j_call: TRBJ1-1; d_call: TRBD1; v_call: TRBV19; clone_size: .; cdr3_aa: CASSMGVRDRDYNTEAFF; cdr3_nt: TGTGCCAGTAGTATGGGCGTCCGGGACAGGGATTACAACACTGAAGCTTTCTTT
j_call: TRBJ1-1; d_call: .; v_call: TRBV27; clone_size: .; cdr3_aa: CASSWAINTEAFF; cdr3_nt: TGTGCCAGCAGTTGGGCGATAAACACTGAAGCTTTCTTT
j_call: TRBJ1-4; d_call: TRBD1; v_call: TRBV27; clone_size: .; cdr3_aa: CASSFRDRGEKLFF; cdr3_nt: TGTGCCAGCAGTTTCCGGGACAGGGGTGAAAAACTGTTTTTT
j_call: TRBJ2-1; d_call: TRBD2; v_call: TRBV11-3; clone_size: .; cdr3_aa: CASSTLGLAGLNEQFF; cdr3_nt: TGTGCCAGCAGCACCCTGGGACTAGCGGGACTCAATGAGCAGTTCTTC
j_call: TRBJ2-7; d_call: TRBD1; v_call: TRBV18; clone_size: .; cdr3_aa: CASSPGSRQGYEQYF; cdr3_nt: TGTGCCAGCTCACCCGGAAGTCGACAGGGATACGAGCAGTACTTC